This T cell receptor (beta chain) was captured by sequencing in a study of CXCR3-negative and CXCR3-positive naive CD8 T cells. Findings and caveats of the study: Surface CD5 looked about the same in the naive subsets, so the authors worked out TCR strength from TRB CDR3 properties. CXCR3 expression dropped partially after cryopreservation, and most assays relied on fresh PBMCs.

About this clonotype itself: The antigen remains undetermined.

The libraries of TRB cDNA were prepared using 5' RACE with UMI labels. TCRdb reprocessed the 5' RACE reads, with one entry per CDR3 protein and no DNA. This sample's clone table lists 100,000 or so distinct CDR3 sequences. The CDR3 is 14 amino acids. The V gene's germline CDR1 is MNHNY and CDR2 SVGAGI (reference sequence). Phenotypically, naive CD8+ T cells corresponded to CD45RO-CCR7+CD27+CD95-. The genes are TRBV6-6 and TRBJ1-1; without DNA, the TCRdb call of TRBD1 cannot be checked. Sequencing input: naive CXCR3- CD8+ T cells from blood. Indicated subset: CD45RO-CCR7+CD27+CD95- naive CD8+ T cells lacking CXCR3 (TNR3-). The sequence derives from a human donor in good health. Some clones in this sample may be carry-over from other donors' samples. CDR3 sequence: CASSHDRVFAEAFF.